These 21 T cell receptor beta chains originate from one sample sequenced in a study of cytomegalovirus exposure and HLA in healthy donors. Both 60 Vbeta primers and 13 Jbeta primers went into the PCR. Sequencing was performed with immunoSEQ multiplex PCR; in TCRdb, only in-frame clones are kept and a portion is missing. The sample shows about 130,000 clones, 76% of them seen only once. The sequencing sample was made of PBMCs. The receptor source for this set is a man between 40 and 49 years old in good health and CMV-seronegative.

The chain links TRBV4-3 to TRBJ2-7; 12 bases line up with TRBD2. The V and J ends lost 3 bases and 0 bases, in that order; junction bases with no gene match: 3. Germline CDR1 is LGHNA and CDR2 is YSLEER. This CDR3 has 16 amino acids. This CDR3 is CASSQVLAGGSYEQYF. For the CDR3, the DNA is TGCGCCAGCAGCCAGGTACTAGCGGGAGGCTCCTACGAGCAGTACTTC.

The chain is built from TRBV7-2 and TRBJ2-3; D is possibly TRBD1 (5 bases). CDR1 and CDR2 from the germline V gene are SGHTA and FQGNSA. The ends were cut back, 7 bases at V and 0 bases at J, with 11 bases in the middle. The CDR3 runs to 14 residues. The CDR3 DNA follows: TGTGCCAGCACCGTGGGGCGTAGCACAGATACGCAGTATTTT. This translates into CASTVGRSTDTQYF.

This clone was seen more than once but under ten times. V is TRBV6-6 and J is TRBJ2-3; D remains unclear. The CDR3 is 12 residues long. The V and J ends lost 5 bases and 6 bases respectively, with 9 bases between them. CDR1 and CDR2 from the germline V gene are MNHNY and SVGAGI (reference sequence). DNA of the CDR3: TGTGCCAGCAGTCCTACGGAGGATACGCAGTATTTT. Its translation: CASSPTEDTQYF.

The rearrangement links TRBV6-1 to TRBJ1-1; D gene unclear. Trimming took off 4 bases at V and 1 base at J, with 13 bases between the two ends. This CDR3 comprises 15 residues. CDR1 and CDR2 (germline): MNHNS, SASEGT. CDR3 DNA: TGTGCCAGCAGTGTTCTTGGCGCTAGGAACACTGAAGCTTTCTTT. It specifies CASSVLGARNTEAFF.

This clone occurred once. The gene calls are TRBV4-1 and TRBJ1-2, with D hard to call. The germline V gene has CDR1 MGHRA and CDR2 YSYEKL. CDR3 length equals 14 residues. Trimming took off 4 bases at V and 6 bases at J, with 15 bases between the two ends. The chain's CDR3 is CASSPAGGLDGYTF. CDR3 bases: TGCGCCAGCAGCCCGGCGGGAGGGCTCGATGGCTACACCTTC.

The rearrangement uses TRBV7-3 and TRBJ2-7; a weak D match, TRBD1 (6 bases). The CDR3 runs 13 residues. V was shortened by 2 bases and J by 6 bases, with 11 bases between the two germline ends. The germline V gene has CDR1 SGHTA and CDR2 FQGTGA. CDR3 region: CASSLVVGGEQYF. As DNA, the CDR3 is TGTGCCAGCAGCTTAGTGGTAGGGGGCGAGCAGTACTTC.

The V and J genes are TRBV27 and TRBJ1-2, with TRBD1 matching over 12 bases. V was clipped by 6 bases and J by 6 bases; unmatched bases: 8. The germline gives CDR1 MNHEY, CDR2 SMNVEV (reference sequence). The length of the CDR3 is 15 residues. As DNA, the CDR3 is TGTGCCAGCAGCCCACCGGGACAGGGGGCGCATGGCTACACCTTC. It specifies CASSPPGQGAHGYTF.

V usage is TRBV2 and J usage is TRBJ2-7, with 10 bases matching TRBD1. V was pared by 11 bases and J by 0 bases, with 10 bases of the junction left unmatched. CDR1 and CDR2 (germline): SNHLY, FYNNEI. The CDR3 is made up of 15 amino acids. This CDR3 reads CAVPGDRGASYEQYF. The CDR3 coding sequence is TGTGCCGTACCAGGGGACAGGGGAGCCTCCTACGAGCAGTACTTC.

The CDR3 protein is CASSLRQGSQPQHF. CDR3 DNA sequence: TGTGCCAGCAGCTTGAGACAGGGTAGTCAGCCCCAGCATTTT. The chain recombines TRBV5-6 with TRBJ1-5; TRBD1 aligns across 7 bases. Trimming took 1 base from V and 6 from J; bases not matched to a gene: 4. This CDR3 spans 14 amino acids. Germline CDR1 is SGHDT and CDR2 is YYEEEE.

The CDR3 is CASSLEGGANTEAFF. As DNA, the CDR3 is TGTGCCAGCAGCTTGGAAGGGGGGGCGAACACTGAAGCTTTCTTT. The rearrangement uses TRBV5-4 and TRBJ1-1; D may be TRBD1 (6 bases). This CDR3 contains 15 residues. Germline V gene sequence: CDR1 SGHNT, CDR2 YYREEE (reference sequence). Between the trimmed V and J ends, which lost 0 bases and 1 base, there was a span of 10 bases.

CDR3 loop: CASSTGTTSVGELFF. As DNA, the CDR3 is TGTGCCAGCAGTACGGGGACTACCTCGGTCGGGGAGCTGTTTTTT. This rearrangement joins TRBV6-5 to TRBJ2-2; TRBD2 aligns across 7 bases. Looked up from germline, CDR1 is MNHEY and CDR2 is SVGAGI. J lost 7 bases, V lost 5 bases, and 10 bases had no gene match. This CDR3 is built from 15 residues.

This chain links TRBV10-1 with TRBJ2-7, with no clear D. CDR1 is WNHNN and CDR2 is SYGVQD in the germline V gene (reference sequence). CDR3 length: 13 residues. V was clipped by 5 bases and J by 3 bases, with 11 bases between them. The CDR3 sequence: CASSQATVYEQYF. DNA of the CDR3: TGCGCCAGCAGTCAGGCCACTGTCTACGAGCAGTACTTC.

The V call is TRBV7-8, the J call TRBJ2-6; 7 bases are a match to TRBD1. Germline values: CDR1 SGHVS, CDR2 FQNEAQ. CDR3 size: 17 residues. V lost 4 bases and J lost 0; bases outside the gene matches: 6. The CDR3 loop reads CASSSRQGLSGANVLTF. The CDR3 DNA is TGTGCCAGCAGCTCGCGACAGGGTCTCTCTGGGGCCAACGTCCTGACTTTC.

This chain connects TRBV29-1 to TRBJ2-7, with a weak D call TRBD2 (6 bases). The germline V gene has CDR1 SQVTM and CDR2 ANQGSEA. V lost 0 bases and J 0 bases, leaving 12 bases between the germline ends. The CDR3 is 15 residues long. CDR3 sequence reads: CSVEDSDGSSYEQYF. CDR3 DNA: TGCAGCGTTGAAGATTCCGACGGGAGCTCCTACGAGCAGTACTTC.

Only a few counts were recorded for this clone. The chain uses TRBV7-9 and TRBJ2-3; a weak D match, TRBD2 (5 bases). Germline V CDR1 and CDR2: SEHNR, FQNEAQ (reference sequence). The CDR3 is 15 amino acids. V was shortened by 4 bases and J by 8 bases, with 19 bases between the two germline ends. The CDR3 here is CASSSRPLSAGTQYF. The CDR3 nucleotides read TGTGCCAGCAGCTCACGGCCACTTTCTGCGGGTACGCAGTATTTT.

The chain links TRBV5-4 to TRBJ2-7, with D perhaps TRBD2 (8 bases). Germline CDR1 is SGHNT and CDR2 is YYREEE (reference sequence). Trimming shortened V by 4 bases and J by 6 bases, and 20 bases separated the two germline ends. This CDR3 has 15 amino acids. CDR3 sequence: CASSPGGTAAAEQYF. CDR3 nucleotides: TGTGCCAGCAGCCCGGGGGGGACAGCCGCGGCCGAGCAGTACTTC.

The rearrangement joins TRBV7-8 to TRBJ2-5; 8 nucleotides match TRBD2. The CDR3 loop spans 13 amino acids. CDR1 SGHVS and CDR2 FQNEAQ come from the germline V gene. J lost 5 bases, V lost 6 bases, and 5 bases had no gene match. The CDR3 DNA sequence: TGTGCCAGCAGAGGCGGGGGGCAGGAGACCCAGTACTTC. The encoded protein is CASRGGGQETQYF.

The V and J genes are TRBV7-8 and TRBJ2-2; D is ambiguous. CDR3 length: 16 amino acids. The V end was cut by 7 bases, the J end by 1 base, with 16 bases between. CDR1 is SGHVS and CDR2 is FQNEAQ in the germline V gene. The CDR3 bases are TGTGCCAGCAAATTTATGGGCCCCCGGAACACCGGGGAGCTGTTTTTT. It yields the protein CASKFMGPRNTGELFF.

The chain combines TRBV10-3 with TRBJ2-7; 7 nucleotides agree with TRBD1. The CDR3 covers 15 residues. J lost 5 bases, V lost 4 bases, and 11 bases had no gene match. Per the germline V gene, CDR1 is ENHRY and CDR2 is SYGVKD. CDR3: CAISGGGVKSDEQYF. The CDR3 region has the DNA TGTGCCATCAGTGGAGGGGGCGTGAAGTCCGACGAGCAGTACTTC.

There are a few counts of this clone. The chain links TRBV11-3 to TRBJ2-2; maybe TRBD2 (5 bases). The CDR3 runs to 15 residues. The V end lost 5 bases, the J end lost 6 bases, and 16 bases lay between the germline ends. In germline, CDR1 is SGHNT, CDR2 YENEEA. The CDR3 region is CASSPGQGLPGELFF. Here the CDR3 DNA reads TGTGCCAGCAGCCCGGGTCAAGGACTGCCCGGGGAGCTGTTTTTT.

This chain's CDR3 is CASSLTNYNEQFF. The CDR3, as DNA: TGTGCCAGCAGCTTAACCAACTACAATGAGCAGTTCTTC. The chain joins TRBV7-3 to TRBJ2-1, with D hard to call. Germline V gives CDR1 SGHTA, CDR2 FQGTGA. The CDR3 consists of 13 residues. The germline V and J ends were trimmed by 0 bases and 3 bases, with 3 bases remaining between them.